This TCR beta chain was retrieved from a study of cytomegalovirus exposure and HLA in healthy donors. Germline assignment: CDR1 SGDLS and CDR2 YYNGEE. Losses at the gene ends were 4 bases for V and 4 bases for J; bases not matched to a gene: 7. The CDR3 is 14 residues long. Findings and caveats of the study: Sequencing depth roughly uniform across donors was assumed in presence/absence analyses. For most TCR beta V segments, an earlier analysis put the productive rate at about 90% or about 30% of the time. The authors later found TCR association rates varying by HLA locus, with DRB1 most and HLA-C fewest. A list of about 180 TCR beta chains associated with cytomegalovirus was given.

The PCR contained 60 Vbeta and 13 Jbeta primers. TCRdb's copy holds only in-frame clones and misses some; the assay was immunoSEQ multiplex PCR. The profile shows 130,000 or so clones, around 77% of them singletons. As for this clone: Its cognate antigen is unknown.

The gene calls are TRBV9 and TRBJ1-2, with 7 bases identical to TRBD1. The sequenced sample consisted of PBMCs. This TCR was sampled from a young man in good health and CMV-seronegative. CDR3 sequence reads: CASSTLGQIYGYTF. In DNA, the CDR3 is TGTGCCAGCAGCACATTGGGACAGATCTATGGCTACACCTTC.